The 32 T cell receptor beta chains listed next were all sequenced from one sample in a study of human T cells and chemical hapten exposure. TCRdb itself ran the RACE reads through MiXCR, one entry per CDR3 protein. The sample contains roughly 90,000 distinct CDR3 sequences, roughly 11% of which appear only once. The sample's time point: patch test 3, about 24 weeks after DPC sensitization. Regarding treatment: therapeutic diphenylcyclopropenone sensitization with weekly scalp DPC. Source: whole blood, taken in connection with sensitization to the hapten diphenylcyclopropenone (DPC). These receptor sequences come from a woman aged 25 to 39 with alopecia areata. Some clones in this sample may be carry-over from other donors' samples.

V and J are TRBV3-1 and TRBJ2-4; D call uncertain. V was trimmed by 1 base and J by 6 bases, leaving 7 bases between them. CDR1 is LGHDT and CDR2 is YNNKEL in the germline V gene (reference sequence). The CDR3 is made up of 13 amino acids. The CDR3 nucleotides are TGTGCCAGCAGCCAAGCACCGGGAAACATTCAGTACTTC. Encoded protein: CASSQAPGNIQYF.

This clonotype has only a few counts. This rearrangement joins TRBV7-7 to TRBJ2-1; D is perhaps TRBD1 or TRBD2 (5 bases each). CDR3 length: 15 amino acids. Germline-derived CDR1 and CDR2 are SSHAT and FNYEAQ (reference sequence). Trimming shortened V by 5 bases and J by 2 bases, and 13 bases separated the two germline ends. The CDR3 loop is CASSPRGETYNEQFF. The DNA of the CDR3 is TGTGCCAGCAGCCCCAGAGGGGAAACCTACAATGAGCAGTTCTTC.

The CDR3, as DNA: TGCAGTGCTAGAGATCGGTCTAGCGGGACACCCTACTACGAGCAGTACTTC. This gives the protein CSARDRSSGTPYYEQYF. This chain links TRBV20-1 with TRBJ2-7; 9 nucleotides line up with TRBD2. V lost 0 bases, J lost 3 bases, and 12 bases stayed unmatched. This CDR3 comprises 17 residues. Germline V gene lookup returns CDR1 DFQATT and CDR2 SNEGSKA (reference sequence).

This sequence joins TRBV28 and TRBJ2-1, with 8 bases aligning to TRBD2. CDR3 length equals 15 residues. V gave up 5 bases and J gave up 7 bases; unmatched junction bases: 10. Germline V gene sequence: CDR1 MDHEN, CDR2 SYDVKM. The CDR3 coding sequence is TGTGCCAGCAGTCCGGGACTAGGCACACGGAATGAGCAGTTCTTC. Translated, it gives CASSPGLGTRNEQFF.

V usage is TRBV24-1 and J usage is TRBJ2-3, with D unresolved. The V and J ends lost 3 bases and 7 bases respectively, with 10 bases between them. The CDR3 length is 13 residues. Germline-derived CDR1 and CDR2 are KGHDR and SFDVKD. The CDR3 DNA reads TGTGCCACCAGTGATGACGGCCAGCATACGCAGTATTTT. It is translated as CATSDDGQHTQYF.

The V call is TRBV27, the J call TRBJ1-2; D is undetermined. The CDR3 loop spans 13 amino acids. The germline V gene has CDR1 MNHEY and CDR2 SMNVEV (reference sequence). Trimming shortened V by 5 bases and J by 4 bases, and 11 bases separated the two germline ends. CDR3 in amino acids: CASSPGAPYGYTF. DNA for the CDR3: TGTGCCAGCAGTCCGGGAGCCCCCTATGGCTACACCTTC.

In this sample, this clonotype turned up a few times. The gene calls are TRBV9 and TRBJ1-6, with 11 bases fitting TRBD1. This CDR3 region has 15 residues. In germline, CDR1 is SGDLS, CDR2 YYNGEE. V gave up 0 bases and J gave up 8 bases; unmatched junction bases: 1. CDR3: CASSVGTGGDSPLHF. CDR3 coding DNA: TGTGCCAGCAGCGTAGGGACAGGGGGCGATTCACCCCTCCACTTT.

The sample holds many counts of this clonotype. This chain joins TRBV29-1 and TRBJ2-1; D is perhaps TRBD2 (5 bases). V lost 5 bases and J lost 5, with 16 bases in between. There are 14 residues in the CDR3. The germline V gene encodes CDR1 SQVTM and CDR2 ANQGSEA. The CDR3 sequence: CSVIRWAGNNEQFF. In DNA, the CDR3 is TGCAGCGTTATTCGGTGGGCCGGGAACAATGAGCAGTTCTTC.

The V and J genes are TRBV5-6 and TRBJ1-4; 7 bases line up with TRBD1. Germline CDR1 reads SGHDT; CDR2 reads YYEEEE. CDR3 size: 14 residues. Losses at the gene ends were 4 bases for V and 4 bases for J; bases not matched to a gene: 4. The CDR3 bases are TGTGCCAGCAGCCCGACAGGGATTAATGAAAAACTGTTTTTT. This translates into CASSPTGINEKLFF.

The chain joins TRBV3-1 to TRBJ1-2; 7 positions agree with TRBD1. This CDR3 comprises 13 residues. The V and J ends lost 1 base and 8 bases, in that order; junction bases with no gene match: 4. Germline assignment: CDR1 LGHDT and CDR2 YNNKEL (reference sequence). Here the CDR3 reads CASSQATGEGYTF. The CDR3 DNA is TGTGCCAGCAGCCAAGCCACAGGGGAAGGCTACACCTTC.

The chain employs TRBV10-2 and TRBJ1-1; the match to TRBD1 covers 7 bases. Germline V gives CDR1 WSHSY, CDR2 SAAADI. Trimming cost V 7 bases and J 0 bases; bases outside gene matches: 8. The CDR3 contains 15 residues. The CDR3 loop is CASNERQGLNTEAFF. CDR3 bases: TGCGCCAGCAACGAACGACAGGGATTGAACACTGAAGCTTTCTTT.

This clonotype showed up many times. This chain uses TRBV15 with TRBJ1-3, with a tentative D call TRBD1 (5 bases). The V gene's germline CDR1 is LNHNV and CDR2 YYDKDF (reference sequence). The CDR3 contains 14 residues. Trimming left V 4 bases short and J 2 bases short, with 9 bases between. The CDR3 nucleotides are TGTGCCACCAGCACTCGACAGACTGGAAACACCATATATTTT. Amino acid sequence: CATSTRQTGNTIYF.

This clonotype was recorded at least ten times. The rearrangement links TRBV12-3 or TRBV12-4 to TRBJ1-6, with D unclear. The CDR3 spans 12 residues. V was trimmed by 5 bases and J by 10 bases, leaving 9 bases between them. The CDR3 DNA is TGTGCCAGCAGTCGAGACCAATCACCCCTCCACTTT. This translates into CASSRDQSPLHF.

This clonotype was recorded a few times. In DNA form, the CDR3 reads TGTGCCAGCAGTATATCGGGACTGAGCTCTGGAAACACCATATATTTT. Residues: CASSISGLSSGNTIYF. The rearrangement joins TRBV28 to TRBJ1-3; D possibly corresponds to TRBD1 (5 bases). The CDR3 covers 16 residues. V was pared by 5 bases and J by 0 bases, with 14 bases between. CDR1 MDHEN and CDR2 SYDVKM come from the germline V gene.

This clonotype was seen repeatedly, ten times or more. The gene calls are TRBV12-3 or TRBV12-4 and TRBJ1-3, with D hard to call. V was clipped by 5 bases and J by 3 bases, with 14 bases between them. The CDR3 sequence is 15 residues long. CDR3 DNA: TGTGCCAGCAGTCCGGAACGGATGCGTGGAAACACCATATATTTT. Its protein product is CASSPERMRGNTIYF.

This clonotype occurred a few times. This chain uses TRBV7-9 with TRBJ2-7; 10 bases agree with TRBD1. The CDR3 spans 15 residues. Germline CDR1 and CDR2: SEHNR and FQNEAQ (reference sequence). V dropped 3 bases and J dropped 0; count of bases not matched to a gene: 2. For the CDR3, the DNA is TGTGCCAGCAGCTTGGGACAGGGGCACTCCTACGAGCAGTACTTC. Translated, it gives CASSLGQGHSYEQYF.

This clonotype has a count of ten or more. The V gene is TRBV20-1, the J gene TRBJ1-5; unclear D gene. Germline CDR1 is DFQATT and CDR2 is SNEGSKA (reference sequence). V lost 4 bases and J 4 bases, leaving 11 bases between the germline ends. This CDR3 has 13 residues. CDR3 coding DNA: TGCAGTGCTAAATGGACGGCGAATCAGCCCCAGCATTTT. It codes for CSAKWTANQPQHF.

This clonotype was counted many times. CDR3 nucleotides: TGTGCCAGCTCACCAGCGGGGCCTAGCACAGATACGCAGTATTTT. Translation gives CASSPAGPSTDTQYF. The chain combines TRBV18 with TRBJ2-3, with a tentative D call TRBD2 (6 bases). Germline values: CDR1 KGHSH, CDR2 LQKENI. The CDR3 contains 15 residues. Trimming pared 2 bases from V and 0 bases from J, leaving 9 bases between.

The V gene is TRBV7-3, the J gene TRBJ2-1; D gene ambiguous. Germline values: CDR1 SGHTA, CDR2 FQGTGA. Trimming removed 1 base from V and 7 bases from J, with 11 bases in between. This CDR3 is built from 14 residues. For the CDR3, the DNA is TGTGCCAGCAGCTTAATGCGGCCCTCGAATGAGCAGTTCTTC. This translates into CASSLMRPSNEQFF.

The sample holds a few counts of this clonotype. This chain uses TRBV11-2 with TRBJ2-2; D is uncertain. Between the trimmed V and J ends, which lost 1 base and 1 base, there was a span of 7 bases. The CDR3 consists of 15 residues. From germline, CDR1 is SGHAT and CDR2 FQNNGV. The CDR3 here is CASSLGPVNTGELFF. The CDR3 DNA reads TGTGCCAGCAGCTTAGGGCCAGTGAACACCGGGGAGCTGTTTTTT.

This clonotype has only a few counts. V and J are TRBV19 and TRBJ1-4; D gene uncertain. CDR3 size: 14 residues. Trimming took 10 bases from V and 7 from J, leaving 19 bases between them. The germline gives CDR1 LNHDA, CDR2 SQIVND (reference sequence). CDR3 DNA sequence: TGTGCCACCGGTAGTAGCGGGTTGGCTGAAAAACTGTTTTTT. It translates to CATGSSGLAEKLFF.

V usage is TRBV3-1 and J usage is TRBJ1-2; 8 nucleotides line up with TRBD1. Germline loops: CDR1 LGHDT, CDR2 YNNKEL (reference sequence). The CDR3 covers 15 residues. V was pared by 4 bases and J by 4 bases, with 8 bases of the junction left unmatched. The CDR3 sequence: CASSRNRQGPYGYTF. The CDR3 nucleotides read TGTGCCAGCAGCCGAAATCGACAGGGGCCCTATGGCTACACCTTC.

The rearrangement links TRBV20-1 to TRBJ1-4; D gene uncertain. Trimming shortened V by 5 bases and J by 14 bases, and 18 bases separated the two germline ends. The CDR3 runs 12 residues. Germline CDR1 is DFQATT and CDR2 is SNEGSKA (reference sequence). The CDR3 DNA follows: TGCAGTGCTGTGGAGAACATAAAAGGCCTGTTTTTT. It yields the protein CSAVENIKGLFF.

This clonotype came up many times. The CDR3 is CASSDSTDTLYEQYV. The CDR3 nucleotides read TGTGCCAGCAGTGACTCTACTGACACCCTCTACGAGCAGTACGTC. The chain is built from TRBV6-4 and TRBJ2-7, with unresolved D. In germline, CDR1 is MRHNA, CDR2 SNTAGT. The CDR3 is 15 residues long. V shed 0 bases and J shed 3 bases, with 12 bases lying between them.

This rearrangement joins TRBV12-3 or TRBV12-4 to TRBJ2-6; 12 bases match TRBD1. V was pared by 5 bases and J by 1 base, with 3 bases of the junction left unmatched. The CDR3 has 17 amino acids. CDR3 bases: TGTGCCAGCAGTCCGGGACAGGGGGCGTCTGGGGCCAACGTCCTGACTTTC. This gives the protein CASSPGQGASGANVLTF.

This chain uses TRBV28 with TRBJ1-1; 8 bases agree with TRBD1. The germline CDR1 and CDR2 sequences are MDHEN and SYDVKM. With V trimmed by 6 bases and J by 11 bases, 11 bases remained unmatched. The CDR3 runs 13 residues. The CDR3 DNA follows: TGTGCCAGCAGCAGTCAGGGGGCCGTGGCGGCTTTCTTT. Translation: CASSSQGAVAAFF.

Comments on this clonotype: With a much larger clone just one base away, this may be a read error. This chain connects TRBV5-6 to TRBJ1-1; maybe TRBD1 (5 bases). The CDR3 has 14 amino acids. Germline V CDR1 and CDR2: SGHDT, YYEEEE. The CDR3 region is CASSLLAGGTEASF. As DNA, the CDR3 is TGTGCCAGCAGCCTGTTGGCAGGAGGGACTGAAGCTTCCTTT.

There are many counts of this clonotype. The chain recombines TRBV6-2 or TRBV6-3 with TRBJ2-5; D perhaps matches TRBD1 (5 bases). Between the trimmed V and J ends, which lost 8 bases and 5 bases, there was a span of 12 bases. CDR1 MNHEY and CDR2 SVGEGT come from the germline V gene. The CDR3 is 12 residues long. The CDR3 reads CASFRVPETQYF. The CDR3 coding sequence is TGTGCCAGCTTCAGGGTCCCGGAGACCCAGTACTTC.

As concerns this clonotype: Possible read error: a much larger clone is one base away. The rearrangement joins TRBV7-7 to TRBJ2-3, with 11 bases aligning to TRBD2. The germline gives CDR1 SSHAT, CDR2 FNYEAQ (reference sequence). The CDR3 loop spans 15 amino acids. The CDR3 sequence: CASSLTSGGLDTQYF. The CDR3 DNA sequence: TGTGCTAGCAGCTTAACTAGCGGGGGTTTAGATACGCAGTATTTT.

This clonotype came up many times. The chain employs TRBV11-2 and TRBJ2-1; D not resolved. Germline-derived CDR1 and CDR2 are SGHAT and FQNNGV. V was cut by 1 base and J by 7 bases, with 14 bases left in between. The CDR3 is made up of 15 amino acids. The CDR3 is CASSLVLAARNEQFF. For the CDR3, the DNA is TGTGCCAGCAGCTTAGTGCTGGCAGCAAGGAATGAGCAGTTCTTC.

This clonotype appeared a few times. The J gene is TRBJ2-7, the V gene TRBV2; D possibly corresponds to TRBD2 (5 bases). This CDR3 spans 16 amino acids. V was pared by 3 bases and J by 2 bases, with 17 bases between. Germline V lookup: CDR1 SNHLY, CDR2 FYNNEI. In DNA form, the CDR3 reads TGTGCCAGCAGTGAGAGGAGCGCGGGTTGGACCTACGAGCAGTACTTC. Translation: CASSERSAGWTYEQYF.

The gene calls are TRBV20-1 and TRBJ2-3; D is ambiguous. Germline loops: CDR1 DFQATT, CDR2 SNEGSKA (reference sequence). Trimming stripped 6 bases from V and 5 bases from J, with 6 bases between. This CDR3 has 10 amino acids. As DNA, the CDR3 is TGCAGTGCCGCCAGAGATACGCAGTATTTT. Translation: CSAARDTQYF.